The entry that follows covers one T cell receptor beta chain sequence. The data were obtained in a study of blood T cell repertoires in COVID-19. The overall study: COVID-19 samples, acute and convalescent, were from the United States, Italy and Spain.

In the original analysis: Amplifying reference gene primers gave estimates of nucleated cell counts. Repertoires were generated with immunoSEQ multiplex PCR, while TCRdb's copy carries only in-frame clones and drops some. V, J and clone size are taken as reported in that table, and D and trimming were inferred from the DNA itself. Found here are 290,000 or so clones, around 90% of them singletons; the top ten hold around 1.1%. The CDR3 extends over 16 amino acids. Unmatched junction bases numbered 7, after V lost 3 bases and J lost 0 bases. Germline CDR1 SGHRS, CDR2 YFSETQ. Input material: PBMCs or T cells enriched from blood (not recorded which). The sequence came from a woman aged 25 to 39 who had recovered from COVID-19. This chain links TRBV5-1 with TRBJ2-7, with 9 bases that match TRBD1. The CDR3 reads CASSYGQGITSYEQYF. The CDR3 DNA reads TGCGCCAGCAGCTACGGACAGGGGATCACCTCCTACGAGCAGTACTTC.